This TCR beta chain originates from a study of blood T cell repertoires in COVID-19 (dated by TCRdb to the early 2020s). In terms of the full investigation: Samples covering the acute and convalescent phases of COVID-19 were provided by collaborators in the United States, Italy and Spain. The material from the prospective study consisted of cDNA or gDNA derived from T cells, B-cell-depleted T cells, or PBMCs. Subjects who had been exposed to COVID-19, were actively infected with it, or had recovered from it provided the deeply sampled blood TCRbeta repertoires that made up the dataset. The repertoires were made available in a free public database intended to serve as a resource for research on the immune response to SARS-CoV-2. The samples were drawn from the first 160 participants of the ongoing ImmuneRACE study and from 1,254 subjects provided by 6 global collaborators. A de-identified subject ID, COVID-19 status, age in years and sex were almost always included in the sample metadata. Where HLA class I and class II types were available, the types were taken from metadata supplied by the sample provider, not from assay-based typing.

Summary of the overall study and its limitations: The amount of clinical and demographic metadata varied by source and participant and was provided uncurated.

Comment on this clone: There is no known antigen for this receptor. The sample holds no much larger clone one base away, and base qualities are not on file.

The immunoSEQ Assay, a bias-controlled multiplex PCR, was used to amplify TCRbeta CDR3 regions from genomic DNA. The study's own analysis went as follows. The number of nucleated cells in each sample was estimated from the amplification of reference gene primers within the assay. To quantify the absolute abundance of each unique TCRbeta CDR3 rearrangement, sequence reads were collapsed and filtered. For each sample, productive Simpson clonality was calculated by taking the square root of Simpson's diversity index across productive rearrangements. TCRdb retrieved this table from immuneACCESS and kept in-frame rearrangements only. Not all clones are present; in checked studies, unresolved V genes account for under half, and no reason is known for the remainder. V, J and clone size were drawn from that table, and D and trimming were deduced from the DNA. In all, the sample holds 250,000 to 350,000 clones, and 80% to 90% of those were seen once. Approximately 14% of the sample is taken by the ten largest.

Including cysteine and phenylalanine, the CDR3 has 16 amino acids. Just the 48-base CDR3 DNA is kept, in frame starting at base 1. The CDR1 and CDR2 encoded by the germline V gene are SGHDT and YYEEEE. For this chain, trimming is 1 base at the V end and 4 bases at the J end, and the number of junction bases without a gene match is 8. One collaborating source in Seattle enrolled patients during active infection and followed them longitudinally through the course of disease. Whole blood was collected in K2EDTA tubes by collaborating institutions according to the institutions' own protocols. For TCRbeta analysis, collaborator samples were shipped as frozen whole blood, as isolated PBMCs, or as DNA extracted from either sample type.

The sequence links TRBV5-6 to TRBJ1-5; 7 bases in between match TRBD1. The sample taken for sequencing was peripheral blood. The clonotype comes from a woman in her 70s with COVID-19, enrolled during active disease. The DNA reads as follows: TGTGCCAGCAGCTTGCTCGGGACAGCCACGAATCAGCCCCAGCATTTT. Its translation reads: CASSLLGTATNQPQHF.